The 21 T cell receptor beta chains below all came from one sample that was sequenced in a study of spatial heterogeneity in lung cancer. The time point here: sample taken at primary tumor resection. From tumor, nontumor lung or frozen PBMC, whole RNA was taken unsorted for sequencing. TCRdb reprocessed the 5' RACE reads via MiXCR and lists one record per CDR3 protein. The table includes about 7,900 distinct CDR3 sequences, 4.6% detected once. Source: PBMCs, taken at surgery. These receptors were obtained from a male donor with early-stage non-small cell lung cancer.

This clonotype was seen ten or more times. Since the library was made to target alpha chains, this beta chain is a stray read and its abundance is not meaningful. The CDR3 loop is CASSIPPGVNQPQHF. For the CDR3, the DNA is TGTGCCAGTAGTATTCCTCCAGGGGTCAATCAGCCCCAGCATTTT. The rearrangement joins TRBV19 to TRBJ1-5; possible D gene TRBD1, 6 bases. V was trimmed by 3 bases and J by 3 bases, leaving 12 bases between them. CDR1 is LNHDA, CDR2 SQIVND, per germline (reference sequence). This CDR3 is built from 15 residues. Full variable domain (missing parts from reference TRBV19 and TRBJ1-5): DGGITQSPKYLFRKEGQNVTLSCEQNLNHDAMYWYRQDPGQGLRLIYYSQIVNDFQKGDIAEGYSVSREKKESFPLTVTSAQKNPTAFYLCASSIPPGVNQPQHFGDGTRLSIL.

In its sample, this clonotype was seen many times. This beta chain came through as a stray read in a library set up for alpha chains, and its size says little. CDR3 region: CASSQRGGTRNEQFF. CDR3 nucleotides: TGTGCCAGCAGTCAGCGGGGGGGCACGAGGAATGAGCAGTTCTTC. J is TRBJ2-1 and V is TRBV6-5, with TRBD2 matching over 10 bases. The CDR3 extends over 15 amino acids. Trimming took 5 bases from V and 7 from J; bases not matched to a gene: 8. Germline values: CDR1 MNHEY, CDR2 SVGAGI.

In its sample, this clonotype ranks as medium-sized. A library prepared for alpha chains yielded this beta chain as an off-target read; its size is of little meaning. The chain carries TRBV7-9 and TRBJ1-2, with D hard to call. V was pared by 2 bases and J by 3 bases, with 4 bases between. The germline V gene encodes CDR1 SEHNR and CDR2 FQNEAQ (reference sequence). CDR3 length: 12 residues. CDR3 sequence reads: CASSLKDYGYTF. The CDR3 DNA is TGTGCCAGCAGCTTAAAGGACTATGGCTACACCTTC.

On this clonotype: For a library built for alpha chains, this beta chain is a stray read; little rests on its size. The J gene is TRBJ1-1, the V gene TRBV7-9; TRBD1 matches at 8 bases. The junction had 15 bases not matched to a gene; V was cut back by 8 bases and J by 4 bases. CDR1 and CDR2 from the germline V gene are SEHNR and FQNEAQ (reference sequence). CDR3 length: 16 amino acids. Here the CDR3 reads CASGNRGSARSTEAFF. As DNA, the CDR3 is TGTGCCAGCGGAAACAGGGGGAGCGCCAGGAGCACTGAAGCTTTCTTT.

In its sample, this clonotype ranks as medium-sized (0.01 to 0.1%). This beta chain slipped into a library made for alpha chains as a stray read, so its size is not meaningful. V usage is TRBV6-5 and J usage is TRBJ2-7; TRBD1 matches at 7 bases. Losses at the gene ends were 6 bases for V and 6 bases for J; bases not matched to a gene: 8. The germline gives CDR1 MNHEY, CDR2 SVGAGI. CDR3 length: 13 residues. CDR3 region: CASRPWDSAEQYV. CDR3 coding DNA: TGTGCCAGCAGACCCTGGGACAGCGCCGAGCAGTACGTC.

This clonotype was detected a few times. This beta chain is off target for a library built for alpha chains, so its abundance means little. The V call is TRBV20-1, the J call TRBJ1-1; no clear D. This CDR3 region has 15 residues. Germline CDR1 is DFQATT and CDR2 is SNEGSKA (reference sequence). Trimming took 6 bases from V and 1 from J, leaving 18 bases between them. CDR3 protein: CSATRRGMGNTEAFF. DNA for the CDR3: TGCAGTGCGACCAGACGGGGTATGGGGAACACTGAAGCTTTCTTT.

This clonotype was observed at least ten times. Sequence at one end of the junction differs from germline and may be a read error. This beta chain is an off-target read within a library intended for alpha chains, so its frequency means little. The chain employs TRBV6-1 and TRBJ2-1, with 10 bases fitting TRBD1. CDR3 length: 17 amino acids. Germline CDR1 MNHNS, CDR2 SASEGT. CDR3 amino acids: CGSRGRKGDRGIDEQFF. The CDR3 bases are TGTGGCAGCAGGGGTAGAAAGGGGGACAGGGGTATCGACGAGCAGTTCTTC.

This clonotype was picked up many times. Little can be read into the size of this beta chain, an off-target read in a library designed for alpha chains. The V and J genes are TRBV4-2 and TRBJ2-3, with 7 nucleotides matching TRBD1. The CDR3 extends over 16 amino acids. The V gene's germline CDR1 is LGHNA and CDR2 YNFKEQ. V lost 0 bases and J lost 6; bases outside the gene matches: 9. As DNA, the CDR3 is TGTGCCAGCAGCCAAGATAGTAAAGGGGGCCCGGATACGCAGTATTTT. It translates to CASSQDSKGGPDTQYF.

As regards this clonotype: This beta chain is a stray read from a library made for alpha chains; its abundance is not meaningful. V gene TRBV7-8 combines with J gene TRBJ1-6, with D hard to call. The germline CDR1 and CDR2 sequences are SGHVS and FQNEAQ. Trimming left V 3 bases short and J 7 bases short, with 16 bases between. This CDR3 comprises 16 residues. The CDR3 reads CASSFRYPAGNSPLHF. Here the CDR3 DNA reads TGTGCCAGCAGCTTTAGGTACCCAGCAGGAAATTCACCCCTCCACTTT.

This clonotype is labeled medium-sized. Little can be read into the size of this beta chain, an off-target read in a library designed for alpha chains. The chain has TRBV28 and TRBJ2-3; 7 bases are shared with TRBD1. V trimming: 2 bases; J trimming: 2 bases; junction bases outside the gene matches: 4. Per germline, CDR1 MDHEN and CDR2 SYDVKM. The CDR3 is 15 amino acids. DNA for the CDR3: TGTGCCAGCAGTTTAGGGACAGAAGACACAGATACGCAGTATTTT. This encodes CASSLGTEDTDTQYF.

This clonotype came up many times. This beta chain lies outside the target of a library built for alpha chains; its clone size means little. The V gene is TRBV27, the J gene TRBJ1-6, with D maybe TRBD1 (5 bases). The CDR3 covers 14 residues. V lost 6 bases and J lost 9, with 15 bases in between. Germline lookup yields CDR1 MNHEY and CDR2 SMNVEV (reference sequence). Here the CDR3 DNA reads TGTGCCAGCAGCCGGGACCCCAGGGTTTCACCCCTCCACTTT. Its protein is CASSRDPRVSPLHF.

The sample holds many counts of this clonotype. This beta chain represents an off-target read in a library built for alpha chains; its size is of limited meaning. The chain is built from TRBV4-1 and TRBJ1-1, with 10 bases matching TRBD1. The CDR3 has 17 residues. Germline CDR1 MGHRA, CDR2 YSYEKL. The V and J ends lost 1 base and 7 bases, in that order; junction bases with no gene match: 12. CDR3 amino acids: CASSQAGVGQGPFEAFF. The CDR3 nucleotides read TGCGCCAGCAGCCAAGCGGGGGTGGGACAGGGGCCCTTTGAAGCTTTCTTT.

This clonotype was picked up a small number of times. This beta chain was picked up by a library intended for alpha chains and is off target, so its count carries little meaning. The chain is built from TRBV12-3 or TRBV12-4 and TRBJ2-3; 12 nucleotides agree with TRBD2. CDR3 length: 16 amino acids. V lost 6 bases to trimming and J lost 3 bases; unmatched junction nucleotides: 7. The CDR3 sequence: CASRSTSGGLTDTQYF. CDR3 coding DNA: TGTGCCAGCAGATCAACTAGCGGGGGGTTGACAGATACGCAGTATTTT.

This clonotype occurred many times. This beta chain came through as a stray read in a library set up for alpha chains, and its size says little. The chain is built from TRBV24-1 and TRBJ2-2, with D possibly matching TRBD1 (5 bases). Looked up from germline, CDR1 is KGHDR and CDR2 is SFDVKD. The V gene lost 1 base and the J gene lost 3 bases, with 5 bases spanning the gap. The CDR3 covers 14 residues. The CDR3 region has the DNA TGTGCCACCAGTGATTTCAGGGACACCGGGGAGCTGTTTTTT. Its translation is CATSDFRDTGELFF.

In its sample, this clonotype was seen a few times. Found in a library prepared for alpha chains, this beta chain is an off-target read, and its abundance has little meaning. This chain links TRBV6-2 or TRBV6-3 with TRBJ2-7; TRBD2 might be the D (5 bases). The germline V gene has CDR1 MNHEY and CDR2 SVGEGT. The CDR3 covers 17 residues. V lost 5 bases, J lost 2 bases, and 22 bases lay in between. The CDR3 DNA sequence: TGTGCCAGCAGTCGGGTTTTGCAAAGAGCGGTTACCTACGAGCAGTACTTC. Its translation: CASSRVLQRAVTYEQYF.

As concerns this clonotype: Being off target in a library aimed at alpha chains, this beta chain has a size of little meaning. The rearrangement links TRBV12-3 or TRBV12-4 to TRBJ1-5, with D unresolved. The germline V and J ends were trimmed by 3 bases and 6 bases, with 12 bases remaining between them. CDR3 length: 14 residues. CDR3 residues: CASSLTGVGQPQHF. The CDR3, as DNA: TGTGCCAGCAGTTTGACCGGGGTGGGTCAGCCCCAGCATTTT.

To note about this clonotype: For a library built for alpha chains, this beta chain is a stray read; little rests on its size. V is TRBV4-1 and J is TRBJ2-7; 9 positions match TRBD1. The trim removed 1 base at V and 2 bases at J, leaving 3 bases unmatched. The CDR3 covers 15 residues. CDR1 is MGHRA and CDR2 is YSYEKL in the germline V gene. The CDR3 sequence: CASSQGQGGAYEQYF. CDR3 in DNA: TGCGCCAGCAGCCAAGGACAGGGGGGGGCCTACGAGCAGTACTTC.

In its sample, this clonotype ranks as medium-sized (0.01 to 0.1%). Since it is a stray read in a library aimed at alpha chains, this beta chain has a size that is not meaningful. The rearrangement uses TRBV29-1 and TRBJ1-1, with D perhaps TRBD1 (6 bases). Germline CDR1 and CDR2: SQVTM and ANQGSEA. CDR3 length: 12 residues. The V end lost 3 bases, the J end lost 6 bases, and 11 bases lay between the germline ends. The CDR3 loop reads CSVELGASEAFF. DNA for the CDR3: TGCAGCGTTGAGCTGGGGGCTTCTGAAGCTTTCTTT. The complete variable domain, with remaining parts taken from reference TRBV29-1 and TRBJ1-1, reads SAVISQKPSRDICQRGTSLTIQCQVDSQVTMMFWYRQQPGQSLTLIATANQGSEATYESGFVIDKFPISRPNLTFSTLTVSNMSPEDSSIYLCSVELGASEAFFGQGTRLTVV.

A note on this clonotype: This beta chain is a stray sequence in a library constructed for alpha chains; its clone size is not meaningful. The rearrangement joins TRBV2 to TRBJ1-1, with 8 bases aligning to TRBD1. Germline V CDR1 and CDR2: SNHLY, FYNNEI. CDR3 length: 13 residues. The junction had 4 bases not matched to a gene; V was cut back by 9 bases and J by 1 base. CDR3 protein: CASRDRWNTEAFF. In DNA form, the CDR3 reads TGTGCCAGTCGGGACAGGTGGAACACTGAAGCTTTCTTT.

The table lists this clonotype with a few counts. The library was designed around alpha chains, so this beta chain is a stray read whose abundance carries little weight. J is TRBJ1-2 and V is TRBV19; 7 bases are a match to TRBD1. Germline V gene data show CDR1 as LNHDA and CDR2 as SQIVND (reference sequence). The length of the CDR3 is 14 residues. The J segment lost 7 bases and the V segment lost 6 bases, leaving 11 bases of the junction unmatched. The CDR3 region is CASSIKQGSSGYTF. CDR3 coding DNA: TGTGCCAGTAGCATCAAACAGGGGTCTAGTGGCTACACCTTC. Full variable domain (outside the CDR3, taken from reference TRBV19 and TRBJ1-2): DGGITQSPKYLFRKEGQNVTLSCEQNLNHDAMYWYRQDPGQGLRLIYYSQIVNDFQKGDIAEGYSVSREKKESFPLTVTSAQKNPTAFYLCASSIKQGSSGYTFGSGTRLTVV.

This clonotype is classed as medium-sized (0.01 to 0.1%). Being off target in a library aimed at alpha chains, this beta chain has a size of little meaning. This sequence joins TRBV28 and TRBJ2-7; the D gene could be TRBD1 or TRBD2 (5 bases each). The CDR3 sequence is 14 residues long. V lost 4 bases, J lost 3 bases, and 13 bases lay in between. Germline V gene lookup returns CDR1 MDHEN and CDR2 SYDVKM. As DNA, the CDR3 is TGTGCCAGCAGTTCCGGGACCCGACGCTACGAGCAGTACGTC. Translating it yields CASSSGTRRYEQYV.